Below, one TCR beta chain is given with its context. Its target is unknown. These data are taken from a study of shared clonotypes between healthy human individuals. In the study overall: Three plates were used per donor for CD4 naive, three for CD4 memory, two for CD8 naive and one for CD8 memory. Study results and caveats: Sharing across four donors was highest in naive CD4 (around 5%) and lowest in memory CD8 (0.4%). Richness estimates generally favored naive over memory subsets.

Authors' methods: As immunoSEQ supplied junction-only sequences (without quality scores), filtering differed. Profiling relied on immunoSEQ multiplex PCR, and the TCRdb table lists in-frame clones only, not all of them. V and J calls plus clone size are reproduced from that table; the DNA served to infer D and trimming. Of around 720,000 clones in the sample, less than 80% are singletons; the top ten hold around 1.7%. The CDR3 has 12 amino acids. Trimming cost V 2 bases and J 4 bases, with 6 bases left between them. Germline CDR1 is WSHSY and CDR2 is SAAADI. The sequence was obtained from a woman in her 30s in good health. Material for sequencing was memory CD4+ T cells sorted from blood. Regarding subset: CD45RA-negative fraction. The chain carries TRBV10-2 and TRBJ2-7; D not certain. The CDR3 sequence: CASSEVVYEQYF. As DNA, the CDR3 is TGCGCCAGCAGTGAGGTGGTGTACGAGCAGTACTTC.